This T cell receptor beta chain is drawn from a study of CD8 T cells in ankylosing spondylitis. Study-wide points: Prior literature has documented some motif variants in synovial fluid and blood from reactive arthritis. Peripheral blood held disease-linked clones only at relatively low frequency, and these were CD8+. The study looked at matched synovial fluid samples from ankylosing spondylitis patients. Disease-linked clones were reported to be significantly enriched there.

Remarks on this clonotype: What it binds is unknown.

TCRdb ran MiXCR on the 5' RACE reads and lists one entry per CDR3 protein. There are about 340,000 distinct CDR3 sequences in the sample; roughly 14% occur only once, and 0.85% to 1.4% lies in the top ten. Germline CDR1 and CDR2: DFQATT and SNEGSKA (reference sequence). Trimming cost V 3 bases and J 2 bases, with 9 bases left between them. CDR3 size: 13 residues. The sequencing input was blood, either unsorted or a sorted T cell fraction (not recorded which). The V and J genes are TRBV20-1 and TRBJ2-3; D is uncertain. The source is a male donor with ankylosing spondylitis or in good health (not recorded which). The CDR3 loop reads CSASMGNTDTQYF. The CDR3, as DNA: TGCAGTGCTAGTATGGGGAACACAGATACGCAGTATTTT.